This T cell receptor beta chain stems from a study of vaccination and CD4 T cells after COVID-19. Scientists ran DNA taken from cultured CD4+ T cells through the Oncomine TCR Beta short-read assay for sequencing. The source of extracted genomic DNA was cultured CD4+ T cells. In TCRdb, the PCR reads were re-called with MiXCR into one record per CDR3 protein. Altogether approximately 4,100 distinct CDR3 sequences are present, about 20% being singletons, with the ten largest covering roughly a quarter. Germline V gene lookup returns CDR1 LNHNV and CDR2 YYDKDF (reference sequence). The CDR3 is made up of 15 amino acids. V lost 2 bases, J lost 0 bases, and 8 bases lay in between. Treatment indicated: approximately 9-day PBMC culture with coronavirus spike peptide pools or control peptides (ViraFEST assay). ViraFEST grew antigen-specific T cells using peptide pools, then sequenced TCRs. Within the sample, this clonotype is medium-sized (0.01 to 0.1%). The antigen is undetermined.

This sequence originates from a human donor who had recovered from COVID-19. The sequenced sample was CD4+ T cells from blood, cultured in vitro. This chain uses TRBV15 with TRBJ1-3, with D possibly being TRBD1 (6 bases). CDR3 sequence reads: CATSRFRGSGNTIYF. In nucleotides, the CDR3 is TGTGCCACCAGCAGATTCAGGGGCTCTGGAAACACCATATATTTT.